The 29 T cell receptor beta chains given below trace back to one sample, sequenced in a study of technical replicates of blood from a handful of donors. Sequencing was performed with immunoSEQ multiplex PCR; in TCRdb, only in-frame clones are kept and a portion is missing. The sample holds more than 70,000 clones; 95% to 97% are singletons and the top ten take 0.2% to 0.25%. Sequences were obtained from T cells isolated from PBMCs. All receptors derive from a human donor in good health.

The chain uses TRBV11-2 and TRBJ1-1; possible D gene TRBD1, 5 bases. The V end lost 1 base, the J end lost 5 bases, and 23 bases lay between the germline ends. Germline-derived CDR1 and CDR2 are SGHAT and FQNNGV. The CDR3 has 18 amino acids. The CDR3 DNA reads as TGTGCCAGCAGCTTAGTGTTCGGAACGCAACAGGTTCTTACTGAAGCTTTCTTT. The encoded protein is CASSLVFGTQQVLTEAFF.

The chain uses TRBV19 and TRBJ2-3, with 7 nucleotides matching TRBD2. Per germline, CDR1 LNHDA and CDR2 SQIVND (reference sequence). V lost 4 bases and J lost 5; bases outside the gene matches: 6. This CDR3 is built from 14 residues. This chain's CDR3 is CASSNRGVGDTQYF. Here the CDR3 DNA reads TGTGCCAGTAGTAATCGGGGGGTAGGAGATACGCAGTATTTT.

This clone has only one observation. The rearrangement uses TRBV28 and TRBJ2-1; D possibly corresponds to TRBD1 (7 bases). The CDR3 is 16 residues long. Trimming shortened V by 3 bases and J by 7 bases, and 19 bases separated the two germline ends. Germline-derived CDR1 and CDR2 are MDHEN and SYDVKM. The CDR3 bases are TGTGCCAGCAGTTTGATTCCCCCCCAGGGGGGAAATGAGCAGTTCTTC. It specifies CASSLIPPQGGNEQFF.

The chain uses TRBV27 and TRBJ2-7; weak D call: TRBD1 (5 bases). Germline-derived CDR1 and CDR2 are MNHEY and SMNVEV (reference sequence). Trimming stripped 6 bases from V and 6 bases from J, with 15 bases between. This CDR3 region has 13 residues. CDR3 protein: CASRMGGAVEQYF. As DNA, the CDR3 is TGTGCCAGCAGAATGGGTGGGGCGGTCGAGCAGTACTTC.

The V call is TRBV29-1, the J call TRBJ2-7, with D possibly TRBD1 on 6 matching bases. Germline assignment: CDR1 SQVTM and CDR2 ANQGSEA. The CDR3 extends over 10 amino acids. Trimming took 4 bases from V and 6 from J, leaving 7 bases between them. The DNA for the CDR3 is TGCAGCGTTGCGGACAGCGAGCAGTACTTC. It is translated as CSVADSEQYF.

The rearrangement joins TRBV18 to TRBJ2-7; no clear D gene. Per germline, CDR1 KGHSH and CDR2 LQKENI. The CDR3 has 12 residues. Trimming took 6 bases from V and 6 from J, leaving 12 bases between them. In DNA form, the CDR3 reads TGTGCCAGCTCGATTGAGAGTGGCGAGCAGTACTTC. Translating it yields CASSIESGEQYF.

The CDR3 is CASSPNRDLDGYTF. The CDR3 DNA sequence: TGTGCCAGCTCACCCAACAGGGATCTGGATGGCTACACCTTC. This rearrangement joins TRBV18 to TRBJ1-2; D might be TRBD1 (6 bases). The CDR3 is 14 residues long. Deletions cut 3 bases from V and 6 bases from J, with 14 bases between. Looked up from germline, CDR1 is KGHSH and CDR2 is LQKENI.

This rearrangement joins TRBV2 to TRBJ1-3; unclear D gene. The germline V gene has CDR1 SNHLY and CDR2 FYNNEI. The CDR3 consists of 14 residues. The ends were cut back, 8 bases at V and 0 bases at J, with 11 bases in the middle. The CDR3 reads CASAAGSSGNTIYF. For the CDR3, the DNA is TGTGCCAGCGCCGCGGGGAGCTCTGGAAACACCATATATTTT.

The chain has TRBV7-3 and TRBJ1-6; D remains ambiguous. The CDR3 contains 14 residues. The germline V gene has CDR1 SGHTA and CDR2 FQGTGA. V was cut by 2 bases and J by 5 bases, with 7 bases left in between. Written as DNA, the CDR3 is TGTGCCAGCAGCTTAGGGCAGCATAATTCACCCCTCCACTTT. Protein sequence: CASSLGQHNSPLHF.

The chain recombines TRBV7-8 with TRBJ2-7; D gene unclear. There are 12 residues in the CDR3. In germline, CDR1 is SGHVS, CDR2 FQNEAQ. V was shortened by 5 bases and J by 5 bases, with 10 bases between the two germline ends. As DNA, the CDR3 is TGTGCCAGCAGCCTAAATCCCGACGAGCAGTACTTC. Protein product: CASSLNPDEQYF.

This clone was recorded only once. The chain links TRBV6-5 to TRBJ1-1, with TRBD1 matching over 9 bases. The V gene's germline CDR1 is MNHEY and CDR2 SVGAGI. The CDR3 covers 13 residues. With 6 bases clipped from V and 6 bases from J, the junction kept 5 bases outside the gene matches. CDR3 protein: CASRDRGVPEAFF. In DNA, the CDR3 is TGTGCCAGCAGAGACAGGGGGGTTCCTGAAGCTTTCTTT.

CDR3 DNA sequence: TGTGCCAGCAGTCCACTGAGAGGTACCTACGAGCAGTACTTC. It is translated as CASSPLRGTYEQYF. The chain uses TRBV11-3 and TRBJ2-7; D gene unclear. CDR3 length: 14 amino acids. Germline assignment: CDR1 SGHNT and CDR2 YENEEA. Trimming shortened V by 6 bases and J by 2 bases, and 14 bases separated the two germline ends.

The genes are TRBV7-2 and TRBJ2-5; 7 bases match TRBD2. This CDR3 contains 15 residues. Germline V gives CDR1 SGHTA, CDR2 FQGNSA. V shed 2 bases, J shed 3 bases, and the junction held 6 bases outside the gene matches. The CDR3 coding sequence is TGTGCCAGCAGCTTATGGGCTAGCGGTGAAGAGACCCAGTACTTC. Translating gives CASSLWASGEETQYF.

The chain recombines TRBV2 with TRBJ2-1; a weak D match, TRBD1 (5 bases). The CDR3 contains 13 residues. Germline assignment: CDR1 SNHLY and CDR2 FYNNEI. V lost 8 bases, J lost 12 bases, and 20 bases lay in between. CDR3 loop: CASLRGLVSGQFF. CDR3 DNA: TGTGCCAGCTTAAGGGGATTGGTCAGTGGGCAGTTCTTC.

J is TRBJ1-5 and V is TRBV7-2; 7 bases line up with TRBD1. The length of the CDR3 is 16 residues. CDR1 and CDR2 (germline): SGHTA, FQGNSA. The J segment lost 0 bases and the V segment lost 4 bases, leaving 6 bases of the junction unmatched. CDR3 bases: TGTGCCAGCAGCTCCTGGGACAGCTATAGCAATCAGCCCCAGCATTTT. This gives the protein CASSSWDSYSNQPQHF.

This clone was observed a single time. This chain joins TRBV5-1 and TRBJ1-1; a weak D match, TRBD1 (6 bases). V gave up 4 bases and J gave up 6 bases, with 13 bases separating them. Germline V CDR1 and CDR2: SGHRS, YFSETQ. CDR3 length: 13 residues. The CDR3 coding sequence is TGCGCCAGCAGCATTTCCGGGACACCTGAAGCTTTCTTT. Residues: CASSISGTPEAFF.

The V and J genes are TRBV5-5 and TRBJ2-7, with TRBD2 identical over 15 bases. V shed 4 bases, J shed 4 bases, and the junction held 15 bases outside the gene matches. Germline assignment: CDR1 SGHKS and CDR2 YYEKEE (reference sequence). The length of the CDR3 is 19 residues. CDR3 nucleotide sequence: TGTGCCAGCAGCCTAGCGTGGACTAGCGGGAGGGCCGGAGGTTACGAGCAGTACTTC. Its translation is CASSLAWTSGRAGGYEQYF.

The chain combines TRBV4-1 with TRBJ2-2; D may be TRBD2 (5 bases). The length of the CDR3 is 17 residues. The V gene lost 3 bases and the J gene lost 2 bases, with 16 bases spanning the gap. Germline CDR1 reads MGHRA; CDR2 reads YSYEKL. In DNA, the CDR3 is TGCGCCAGCAGCCACCCCCTGAGGGCCCGAAACACCGGGGAGCTGTTTTTT. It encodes CASSHPLRARNTGELFF.

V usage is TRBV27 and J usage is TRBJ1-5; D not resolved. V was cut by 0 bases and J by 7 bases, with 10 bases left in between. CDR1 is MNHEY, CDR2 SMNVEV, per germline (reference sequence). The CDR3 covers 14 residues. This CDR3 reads CASSLSRGGQPQHF. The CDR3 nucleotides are TGTGCCAGCAGTTTATCCCGGGGAGGCCAGCCCCAGCATTTT.

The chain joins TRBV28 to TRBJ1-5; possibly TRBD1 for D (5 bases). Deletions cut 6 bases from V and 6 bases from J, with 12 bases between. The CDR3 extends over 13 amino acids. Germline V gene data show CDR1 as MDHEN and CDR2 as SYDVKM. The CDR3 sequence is CASRYRQGQPQHF. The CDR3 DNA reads TGTGCCAGCAGGTACCGGCAGGGTCAGCCCCAGCATTTT.

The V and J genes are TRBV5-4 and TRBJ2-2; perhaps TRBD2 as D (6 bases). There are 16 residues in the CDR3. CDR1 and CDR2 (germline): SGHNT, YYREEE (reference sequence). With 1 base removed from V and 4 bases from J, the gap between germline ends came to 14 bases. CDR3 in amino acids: CASSLYGGVFTGELFF. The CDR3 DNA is TGTGCCAGCAGCTTGTACGGGGGAGTTTTCACCGGGGAGCTGTTTTTT.

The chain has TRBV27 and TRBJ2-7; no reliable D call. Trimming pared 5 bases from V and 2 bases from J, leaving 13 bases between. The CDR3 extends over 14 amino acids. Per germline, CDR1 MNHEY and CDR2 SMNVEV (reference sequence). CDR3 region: CASSLMVAAYEQYF. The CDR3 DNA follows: TGTGCCAGCAGTCTAATGGTCGCCGCCTACGAGCAGTACTTC.

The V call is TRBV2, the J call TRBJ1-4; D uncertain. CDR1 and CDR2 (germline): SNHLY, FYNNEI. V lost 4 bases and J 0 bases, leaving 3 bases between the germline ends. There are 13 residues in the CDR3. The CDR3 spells CASSAATNEKLFF. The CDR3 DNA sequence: TGTGCCAGCAGTGCTGCAACTAATGAAAAACTGTTTTTT. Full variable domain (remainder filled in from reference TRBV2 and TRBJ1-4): EPEVTQTPSHQVTQMGQEVILRCVPISNHLYFYWYRQILGQKVEFLVSFYNNEISEKSEIFDDQFSVERPDGSNFTLKIRSTKLEDSAMYFCASSAATNEKLFFGSGTQLSVL.

The CDR3 sequence is CASSPNPQLAGTGELFF. The CDR3 coding sequence is TGTGCCAGCAGCCCGAACCCCCAACTAGCGGGCACCGGGGAGCTGTTTTTT. This chain uses TRBV7-6 with TRBJ2-2, with TRBD2 matching 9 bases. This CDR3 spans 17 amino acids. After removal of 5 bases from V and 4 bases from J, the junction contained 11 bases not matched to a gene. CDR1 is SGHVS, CDR2 FNYEAQ, per germline. Full variable domain (outside the CDR3, taken from reference TRBV7-6 and TRBJ2-2): GAGVSQSPRYKVTKRGQDVALRCDPISGHVSLYWYRQALGQGPEFLTYFNYEAQQDKSGLPNDRFSAERPEGSISTLTIQRTEQRDSAMYRCASSPNPQLAGTGELFFGEGSRLTVL.

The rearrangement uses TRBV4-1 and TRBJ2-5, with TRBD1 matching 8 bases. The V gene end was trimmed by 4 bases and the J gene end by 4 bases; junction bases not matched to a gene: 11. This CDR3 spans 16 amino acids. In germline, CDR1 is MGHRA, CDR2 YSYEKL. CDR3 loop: CASSPPDRAGGETQYF. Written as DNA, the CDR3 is TGCGCCAGCAGCCCTCCGGACAGGGCAGGTGGAGAGACCCAGTACTTC.

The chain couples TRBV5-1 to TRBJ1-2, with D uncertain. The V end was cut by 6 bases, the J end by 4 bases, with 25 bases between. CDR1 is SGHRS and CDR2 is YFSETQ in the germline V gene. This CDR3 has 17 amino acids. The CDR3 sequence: CASTEETTDAPFYGYTF. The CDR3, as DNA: TGCGCCAGCACCGAGGAGACTACAGATGCACCGTTCTATGGCTACACCTTC.

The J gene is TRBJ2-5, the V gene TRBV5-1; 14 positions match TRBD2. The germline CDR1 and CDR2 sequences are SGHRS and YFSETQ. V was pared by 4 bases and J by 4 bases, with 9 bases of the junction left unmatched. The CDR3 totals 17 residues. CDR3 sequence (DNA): TGCGCCAGCAGCGGATTGACTAGCGGGAGGGCCCCAGAGACCCAGTACTTC. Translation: CASSGLTSGRAPETQYF.

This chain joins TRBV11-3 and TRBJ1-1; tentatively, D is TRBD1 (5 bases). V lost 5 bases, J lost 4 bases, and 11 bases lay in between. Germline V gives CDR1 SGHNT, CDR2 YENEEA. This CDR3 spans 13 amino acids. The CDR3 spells CASSPRGGTEAFF. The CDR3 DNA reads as TGTGCCAGCAGCCCCCGGGGGGGCACTGAAGCTTTCTTT. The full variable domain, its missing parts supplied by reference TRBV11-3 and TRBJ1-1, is EAGVVQSPRYKIIEKKQPVAFWCNPISGHNTLYWYLQNLGQGPELLIRYENEEAVDDSQLPKDRFSAERLKGVDSTLKIQPAELGDSAVYLCASSPRGGTEAFFGQGTRLTVV.

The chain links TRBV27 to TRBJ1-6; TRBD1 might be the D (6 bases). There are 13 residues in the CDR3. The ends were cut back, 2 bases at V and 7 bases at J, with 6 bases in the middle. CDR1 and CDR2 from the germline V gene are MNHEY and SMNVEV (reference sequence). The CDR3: CASSLQGNSPLHF. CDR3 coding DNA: TGTGCCAGCAGTTTACAGGGGAATTCACCCCTCCACTTT.